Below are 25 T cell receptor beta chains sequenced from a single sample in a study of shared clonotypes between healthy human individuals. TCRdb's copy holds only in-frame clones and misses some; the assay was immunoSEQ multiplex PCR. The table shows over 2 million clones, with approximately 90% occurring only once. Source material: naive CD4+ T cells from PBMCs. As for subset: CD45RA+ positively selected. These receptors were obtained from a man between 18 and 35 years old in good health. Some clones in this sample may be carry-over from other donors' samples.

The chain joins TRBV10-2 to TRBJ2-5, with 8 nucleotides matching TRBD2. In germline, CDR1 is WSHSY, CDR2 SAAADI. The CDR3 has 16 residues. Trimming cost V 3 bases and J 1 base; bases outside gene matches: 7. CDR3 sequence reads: CASSDPAGGPQETQYF. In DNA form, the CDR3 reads TGCGCCAGCAGTGATCCGGCGGGAGGCCCCCAAGAGACCCAGTACTTC.

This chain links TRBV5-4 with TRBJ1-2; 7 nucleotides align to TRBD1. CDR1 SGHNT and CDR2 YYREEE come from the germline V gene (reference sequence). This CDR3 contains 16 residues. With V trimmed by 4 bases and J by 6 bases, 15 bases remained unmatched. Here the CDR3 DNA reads TGTGCCAGCAGCCCTATCGACAGGGACCGGGGGGATGGCTACACCTTC. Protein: CASSPIDRDRGDGYTF.

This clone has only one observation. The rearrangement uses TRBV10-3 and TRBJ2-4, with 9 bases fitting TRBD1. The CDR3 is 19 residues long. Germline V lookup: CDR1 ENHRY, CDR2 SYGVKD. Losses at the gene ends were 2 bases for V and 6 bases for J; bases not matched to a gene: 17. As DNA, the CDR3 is TGTGCCATCAGTGAGCCCCGGGACAGGGACCCTGGTCGGGGAAACATTCAGTACTTC. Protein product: CAISEPRDRDPGRGNIQYF.

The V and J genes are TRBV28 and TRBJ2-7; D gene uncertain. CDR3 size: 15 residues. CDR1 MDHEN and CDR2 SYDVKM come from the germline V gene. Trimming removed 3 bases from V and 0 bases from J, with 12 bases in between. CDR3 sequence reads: CASSLTRISSYEQYF. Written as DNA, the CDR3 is TGTGCCAGCAGTTTGACTCGGATAAGCTCCTACGAGCAGTACTTC.

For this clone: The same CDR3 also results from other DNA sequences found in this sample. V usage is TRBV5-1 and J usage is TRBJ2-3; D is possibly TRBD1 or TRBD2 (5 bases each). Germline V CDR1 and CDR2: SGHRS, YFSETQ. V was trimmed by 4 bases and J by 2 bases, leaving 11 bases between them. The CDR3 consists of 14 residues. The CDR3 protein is CASSLGTYTDTQYF. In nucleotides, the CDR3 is TGCGCCAGCAGCCTGGGGACGTACACAGATACGCAGTATTTT.

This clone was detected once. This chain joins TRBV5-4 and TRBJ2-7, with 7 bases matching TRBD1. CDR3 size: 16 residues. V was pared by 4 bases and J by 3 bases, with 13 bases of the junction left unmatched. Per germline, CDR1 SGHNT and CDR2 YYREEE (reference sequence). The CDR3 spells CASSPTGRQGYYEQYF. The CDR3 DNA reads TGTGCCAGCAGCCCCACGGGTCGACAGGGTTACTACGAGCAGTACTTC.

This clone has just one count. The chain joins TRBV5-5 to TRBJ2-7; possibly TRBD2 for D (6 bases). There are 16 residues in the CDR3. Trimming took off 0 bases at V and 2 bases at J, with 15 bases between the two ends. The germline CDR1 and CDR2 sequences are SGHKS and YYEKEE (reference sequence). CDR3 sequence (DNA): TGTGCCAGCAGCTTGGGATCCGGAGGGACCCCCTACGAGCAGTACTTC. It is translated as CASSLGSGGTPYEQYF. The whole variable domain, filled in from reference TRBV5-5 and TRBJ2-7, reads DAGVTQSPTHLIKTRGQQVTLRCSPISGHKSVSWYQQVLGQGPQFIFQYYEKEERGRGNFPDRFSARQFPNYSSELNVNALLLGDSALYLCASSLGSGGTPYEQYFGPGTRLTVT.

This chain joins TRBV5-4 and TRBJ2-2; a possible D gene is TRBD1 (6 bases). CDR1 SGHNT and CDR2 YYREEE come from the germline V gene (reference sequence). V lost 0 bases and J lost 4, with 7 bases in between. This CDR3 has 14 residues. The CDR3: CASSLAGATGELFF. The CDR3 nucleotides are TGTGCCAGCAGCTTGGCAGGGGCCACCGGGGAGCTGTTTTTT.

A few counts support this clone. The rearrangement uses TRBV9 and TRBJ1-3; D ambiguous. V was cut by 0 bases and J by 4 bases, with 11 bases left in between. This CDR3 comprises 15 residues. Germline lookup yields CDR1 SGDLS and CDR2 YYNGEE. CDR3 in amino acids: CASSVEDQRGNTIYF. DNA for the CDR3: TGTGCCAGCAGCGTAGAAGACCAGAGAGGAAACACCATATATTTT. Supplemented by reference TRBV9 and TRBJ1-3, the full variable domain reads DSGVTQTPKHLITATGQRVTLRCSPRSGDLSVYWYQQSLDQGLQFLIQYYNGEERAKGNILERFSAQQFPDLHSELNLSSLELGDSALYFCASSVEDQRGNTIYFGEGSWLTVV.

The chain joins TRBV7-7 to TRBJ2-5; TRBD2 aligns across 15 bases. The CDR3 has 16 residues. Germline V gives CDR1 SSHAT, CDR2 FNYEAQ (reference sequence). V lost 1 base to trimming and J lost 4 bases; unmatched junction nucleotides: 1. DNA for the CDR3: TGTGCCAGCAGCTTAGGGGGACTAGCGGGAGGAGAGACCCAGTACTTC. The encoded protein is CASSLGGLAGGETQYF.

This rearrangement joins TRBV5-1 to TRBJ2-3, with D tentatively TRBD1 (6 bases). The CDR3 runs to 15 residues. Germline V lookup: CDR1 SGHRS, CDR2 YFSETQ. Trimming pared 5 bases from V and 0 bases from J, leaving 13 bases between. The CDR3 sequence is CASREDSPSTDTQYF. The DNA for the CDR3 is TGCGCCAGCAGGGAGGACAGTCCTAGCACAGATACGCAGTATTTT.

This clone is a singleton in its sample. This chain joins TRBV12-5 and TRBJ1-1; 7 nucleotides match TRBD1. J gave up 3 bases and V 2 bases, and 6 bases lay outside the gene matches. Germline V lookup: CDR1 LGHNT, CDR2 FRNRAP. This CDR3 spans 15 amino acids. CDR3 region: CASGLRTGDHTEAFF. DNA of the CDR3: TGTGCTAGTGGTTTGCGGACAGGCGATCACACTGAAGCTTTCTTT.

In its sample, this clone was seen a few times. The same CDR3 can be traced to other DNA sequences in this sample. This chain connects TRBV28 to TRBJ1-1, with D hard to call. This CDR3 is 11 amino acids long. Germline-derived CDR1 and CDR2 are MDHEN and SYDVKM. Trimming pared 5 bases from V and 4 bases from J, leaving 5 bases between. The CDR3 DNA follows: TGTGCCAGCAGTGGACTCACTGAAGCTTTCTTT. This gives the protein CASSGLTEAFF.

The DNA of the CDR3 is TGTGCCAGCAGTTATTTCTCAGCCGGGGAGCTGTTTTTT. Residues: CASSYFSAGELFF. The chain is built from TRBV6-6 and TRBJ2-2; D call uncertain. V was shortened by 3 bases and J by 6 bases, with 8 bases between the two germline ends. Germline CDR1 is MNHNY and CDR2 is SVGAGI (reference sequence). This CDR3 comprises 13 residues.

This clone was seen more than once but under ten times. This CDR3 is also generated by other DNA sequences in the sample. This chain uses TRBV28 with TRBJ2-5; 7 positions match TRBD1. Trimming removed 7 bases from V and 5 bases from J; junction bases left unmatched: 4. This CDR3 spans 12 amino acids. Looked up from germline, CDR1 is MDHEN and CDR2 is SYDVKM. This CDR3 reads CASNLQGETQYF. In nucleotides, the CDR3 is TGTGCCAGCAATCTACAGGGGGAGACCCAGTACTTC.

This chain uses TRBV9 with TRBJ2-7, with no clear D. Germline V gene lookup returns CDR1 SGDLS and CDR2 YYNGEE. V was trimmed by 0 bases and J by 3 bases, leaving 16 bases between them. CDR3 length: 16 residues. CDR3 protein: CASSVGRGQTLYEQYF. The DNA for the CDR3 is TGTGCCAGCAGCGTAGGTCGTGGTCAAACCCTCTACGAGCAGTACTTC.

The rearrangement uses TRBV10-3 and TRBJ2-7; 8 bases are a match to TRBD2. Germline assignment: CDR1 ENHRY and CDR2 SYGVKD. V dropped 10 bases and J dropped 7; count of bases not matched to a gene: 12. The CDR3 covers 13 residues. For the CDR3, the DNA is TGTGCCACCTATGCCACTAGCGGATTTGAGCAGTACTTC. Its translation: CATYATSGFEQYF.

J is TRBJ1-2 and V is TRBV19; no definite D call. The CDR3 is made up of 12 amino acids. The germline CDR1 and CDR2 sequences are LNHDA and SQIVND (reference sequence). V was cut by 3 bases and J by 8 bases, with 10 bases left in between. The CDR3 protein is CASSMALGGYTF. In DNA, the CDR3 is TGTGCCAGTAGTATGGCCCTGGGCGGCTACACCTTC. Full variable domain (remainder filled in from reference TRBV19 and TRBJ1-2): DGGITQSPKYLFRKEGQNVTLSCEQNLNHDAMYWYRQDPGQGLRLIYYSQIVNDFQKGDIAEGYSVSREKKESFPLTVTSAQKNPTAFYLCASSMALGGYTFGSGTRLTVV.

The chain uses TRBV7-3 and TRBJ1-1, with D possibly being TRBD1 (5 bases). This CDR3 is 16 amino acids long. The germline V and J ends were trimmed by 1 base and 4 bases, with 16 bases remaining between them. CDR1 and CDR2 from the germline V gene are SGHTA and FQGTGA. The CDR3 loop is CASSLIEGRRATEAFF. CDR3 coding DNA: TGTGCCAGCAGCTTAATCGAGGGTCGCAGGGCCACTGAAGCTTTCTTT.

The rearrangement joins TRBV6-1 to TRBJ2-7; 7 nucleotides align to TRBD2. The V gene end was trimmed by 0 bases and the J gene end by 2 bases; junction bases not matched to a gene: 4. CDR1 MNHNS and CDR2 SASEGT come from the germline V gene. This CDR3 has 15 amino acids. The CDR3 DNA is TGTGCCAGCAGTGAAGCGTGGGGACTAACCTACGAGCAGTACTTC. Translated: CASSEAWGLTYEQYF.

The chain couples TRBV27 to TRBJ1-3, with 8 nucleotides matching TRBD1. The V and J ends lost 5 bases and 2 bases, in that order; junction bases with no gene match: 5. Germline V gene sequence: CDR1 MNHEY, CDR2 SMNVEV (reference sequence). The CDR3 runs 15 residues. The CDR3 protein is CASSPRGRTGNTIYF. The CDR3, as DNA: TGTGCCAGCAGTCCCAGGGGGCGAACTGGAAACACCATATATTTT.

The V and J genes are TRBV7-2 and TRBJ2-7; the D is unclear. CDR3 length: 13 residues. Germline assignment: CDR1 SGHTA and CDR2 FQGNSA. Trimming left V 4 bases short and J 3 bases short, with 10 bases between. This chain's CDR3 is CASSSDGNYEQYF. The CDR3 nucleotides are TGTGCCAGCAGCTCGGACGGAAACTACGAGCAGTACTTC.

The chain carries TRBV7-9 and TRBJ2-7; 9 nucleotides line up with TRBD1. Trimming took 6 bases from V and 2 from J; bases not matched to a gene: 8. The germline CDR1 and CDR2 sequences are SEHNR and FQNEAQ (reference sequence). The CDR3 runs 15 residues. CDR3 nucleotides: TGTGCCAGCAGGCCAAACAGGGGGCCAACCTACGAGCAGTACTTC. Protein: CASRPNRGPTYEQYF.

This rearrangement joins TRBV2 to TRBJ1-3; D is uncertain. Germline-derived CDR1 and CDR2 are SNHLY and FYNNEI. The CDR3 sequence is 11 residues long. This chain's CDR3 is CGSASGNTIYF. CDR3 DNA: TGTGGATCCGCTAGTGGAAACACCATATATTTT.

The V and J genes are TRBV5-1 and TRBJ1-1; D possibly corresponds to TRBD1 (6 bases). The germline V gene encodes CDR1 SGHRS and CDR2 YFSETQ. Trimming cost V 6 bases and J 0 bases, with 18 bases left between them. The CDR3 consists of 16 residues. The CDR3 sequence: CASTSGTNYMNTEAFF. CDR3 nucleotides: TGCGCCAGCACCTCCGGGACAAATTACATGAACACTGAAGCTTTCTTT.